The 8 T cell receptor beta chains below were found in one sample sequenced in a study of Graves' ophthalmopathy and Graves' hyperthyroidism (dated by TCRdb to 2017 to 2018). The sample was run on an Illumina HiSeq 2000. For repertoire sequencing, the TCR beta CDR3 regions were amplified from RNA transcripts. A first-round RT-PCR used HTBI primers with the Qiagen OneStep RT-PCR kit, followed by a second-round multiplex PCR, size selection and purification. Using fastp at Q25 and MiXCR, TCRdb reprocessed the public reads and kept productive beta chains. Rows matching on CDR3 protein sequence are summarized as one entry with the most common DNA and genes. The sample table contains 400,000 or so distinct CDR3 sequences; only one count was recorded for 15% to 20% of them. The ten largest clones add up to 2% to 3% of the sample. Specimen: peripheral blood. The source is an adult woman with stable Graves' hyperthyroidism.

This clonotype came up many times. The chain combines TRBV12-3 or TRBV12-4 with TRBJ1-6; the D is unclear. The germline V and J ends were trimmed by 0 bases and 9 bases, with 3 bases remaining between them. CDR3 size: 12 residues. As DNA, the CDR3 is TGTGCCAGCAGTTTAGCGTTTTCACCCCTCCACTTT. It encodes CASSLAFSPLHF.

This clonotype has at least ten counts. The rearrangement links TRBV20-1 to TRBJ2-7; 8 nucleotides line up with TRBD1. This CDR3 region has 17 residues. Losses at the gene ends were 3 bases for V and 0 bases for J; bases not matched to a gene: 13. In germline, CDR1 is DFQATT, CDR2 SNEGSKA (reference sequence). The CDR3 region has the DNA TGCAGTGCTAGCGGACAGGGAACTTACCTCTCCTCCTACGAGCAGTACTTC. Translating it yields CSASGQGTYLSSYEQYF.

In this sample, this clonotype turned up many times. V gene TRBV7-8 combines with J gene TRBJ2-7, with 10 bases lining up with TRBD2. This CDR3 region has 14 residues. V trimming: 4 bases; J trimming: 6 bases; junction bases outside the gene matches: 6. CDR1 is SGHVS and CDR2 is FQNEAQ in the germline V gene. The DNA of the CDR3 is TGTGCCAGCAGCTGGGGACTAGCGCTCGGCGAGCAGTACTTC. Protein: CASSWGLALGEQYF.

This clonotype was picked up many times. J is TRBJ2-7 and V is TRBV12-5; tentatively, D is TRBD1 (5 bases). Germline V lookup: CDR1 LGHNT, CDR2 FRNRAP. This CDR3 spans 13 amino acids. V gave up 3 bases and J gave up 3 bases, with 9 bases separating them. CDR3 sequence reads: CASGFGHLYEQYF. The CDR3, as DNA: TGTGCTAGTGGTTTTGGACACCTCTACGAGCAGTACTTC. The complete variable domain, with remaining parts taken from reference TRBV12-5 and TRBJ2-7, reads DARVTQTPRHKVTEMGQEVTMRCQPILGHNTVFWYRQTMMQGLELLAYFRNRAPLDDSGMPKDRFSAEMPDATLATLKIQPSEPRDSAVYFCASGFGHLYEQYFGPGTRLTVT.

This clonotype was recorded many times. This chain connects TRBV6-4 to TRBJ2-5; D may be TRBD1 or TRBD2 (5 bases each). Between the trimmed V and J ends, which lost 5 bases and 2 bases, there was a span of 9 bases. The CDR3 spans 13 residues. Germline values: CDR1 MRHNA, CDR2 SNTAGT. The CDR3 spells CASSPGTQETQYF. The CDR3 DNA reads TGTGCCAGCAGTCCCGGGACGCAAGAGACCCAGTACTTC.

This clonotype was detected ten times or more. The V call is TRBV7-8, the J call TRBJ1-3; D remains unclear. The CDR3 has 14 amino acids. The V and J ends lost 5 bases and 0 bases respectively, with 8 bases between them. Per germline, CDR1 SGHVS and CDR2 FQNEAQ. The CDR3 protein is CASSPVGSGNTIYF. Written as DNA, the CDR3 is TGTGCCAGCAGCCCCGTGGGCTCTGGAAACACCATATATTTT.

This clonotype has ten or more counts. The chain carries TRBV7-2 and TRBJ1-6, with D unclear. This CDR3 is built from 18 residues. With 0 bases removed from V and 6 bases from J, the gap between germline ends came to 18 bases. The V gene's germline CDR1 is SGHTA and CDR2 FQGNSA. DNA for the CDR3: TGTGCCAGCAGCTTAGCGGCCGGCCTACGGGGTGCTAATTCACCCCTCCACTTT. This translates into CASSLAAGLRGANSPLHF.

The chain is built from TRBV7-3 and TRBJ2-3; 9 nucleotides match TRBD1. Per the germline V gene, CDR1 is SGHTA and CDR2 is FQGTGA. CDR3 size: 15 residues. Trimming took 4 bases from V and 0 from J; bases not matched to a gene: 2. The CDR3 region is CASSSGTGSTDTQYF. As DNA, the CDR3 is TGTGCCAGCAGCTCCGGGACAGGGAGCACAGATACGCAGTATTTT.